These T cell receptor beta chains were read from a single sample in a study of T cells in Graves' hyperthyroidism and ophthalmopathy. Each CDR3 protein gets one entry after TCRdb re-called the multiplex PCR reads with MiXCR. Of roughly 500,000 distinct CDR3 sequences in the sample, about 46% were seen once. Sequenced material: peripheral blood or thyroid tissue (not recorded which). These receptors originate from an adult woman with Graves' disease, either hyperthyroidism or ophthalmopathy (not recorded which). CDR3s include the opening cysteine and the closing phenylalanine or tryptophan. Fields, in order: D gene, J gene, V gene, clone size, CDR3 protein, CDR3 DNA. The D gene is left open where the match is weak. Where a row states a size, it is once, few, many or the class of an expanded clone; other rows omit it.

d_gene: .
j_gene: TRBJ1-3
v_gene: TRBV29-1
abundance: .
CDR3aa: CSVEQDSGNTIYF
CDR3nt: TGCAGCGTCGAACAGGACTCTGGAAACACCATATATTTT

d_gene: TRBD1
j_gene: TRBJ1-3
v_gene: TRBV25-1
abundance: .
CDR3aa: CASSPRRTGIDGNTIYF
CDR3nt: TGTGCCAGCTCACCACGGAGGACAGGGATAGATGGAAACACCATATATTTT

d_gene: .
j_gene: TRBJ1-1
v_gene: TRBV12-3/TRBV12-4
abundance: many
CDR3aa: CASSTSGTRTEAFF
CDR3nt: TGTGCCAGCAGTACTTCCGGGACCCGCACTGAAGCTTTCTTT

d_gene: .
j_gene: TRBJ2-2
v_gene: TRBV10-1
abundance: .
CDR3aa: CAVPSGELFF
CDR3nt: TGCGCCGTTCCGTCCGGGGAGCTGTTTTTT

d_gene: TRBD2
j_gene: TRBJ2-5
v_gene: TRBV10-3
abundance: .
CDR3aa: CASSGSGPQETQYF
CDR3nt: TGTGCCAGCAGCGGGAGCGGGCCTCAAGAGACCCAGTACTTC

d_gene: .
j_gene: TRBJ2-5
v_gene: TRBV28
abundance: few
CDR3aa: CASSLWDLTSSRETQYF
CDR3nt: TGTGCCAGCAGTTTGTGGGACCTAACCTCAAGTAGGGAGACCCAGTACTTC

d_gene: .
j_gene: TRBJ1-3
v_gene: TRBV29-1
abundance: .
CDR3aa: CRADSSGNTIYF
CDR3nt: TGCAGGGCTGACAGCTCTGGAAACACCATATATTTT

d_gene: .
j_gene: TRBJ2-2
v_gene: TRBV9
abundance: many
CDR3aa: CASSVGGSTPTGELFF
CDR3nt: TGTGCCAGCAGCGTAGGTGGTTCCACACCAACCGGGGAGCTGTTTTTT

d_gene: TRBD1
j_gene: TRBJ2-7
v_gene: TRBV20-1
abundance: .
CDR3aa: CSATHGQGSYEQYF
CDR3nt: TGCAGTGCTACCCACGGACAGGGTTCCTACGAGCAGTACTTC

d_gene: TRBD1
j_gene: TRBJ1-2
v_gene: TRBV20-1
abundance: .
CDR3aa: CSARARDRVRYGYTF
CDR3nt: TGCAGTGCTAGGGCCCGTGACAGGGTTCGCTATGGCTACACCTTC

d_gene: .
j_gene: TRBJ2-7
v_gene: TRBV7-3
abundance: many
CDR3aa: CASSPGGNQYEQYF
CDR3nt: TGTGCCAGCAGCCCTGGGGGCAACCAATACGAGCAGTACTTC

d_gene: .
j_gene: TRBJ1-1
v_gene: TRBV15
abundance: .
CDR3aa: CATSRDGGLASF
CDR3nt: TGTGCCACCAGCAGAGATGGGGGGCTAGCTTCCTTT

d_gene: TRBD2
j_gene: TRBJ2-5
v_gene: TRBV7-9
abundance: .
CDR3aa: CASRGLAGQETQYF
CDR3nt: TGTGCCAGCAGAGGACTAGCGGGACAAGAGACCCAGTACTTC

d_gene: .
j_gene: TRBJ1-1
v_gene: TRBV5-1
abundance: .
CDR3aa: CASTLGVGPGMNTEAFF
CDR3nt: TGCGCCAGCACTCTGGGGGTGGGACCGGGCATGAACACTGAAGCTTTCTTT

d_gene: .
j_gene: TRBJ2-5
v_gene: TRBV9
abundance: few
CDR3aa: CASSVAYGETQYF
CDR3nt: TGTGCCAGCAGCGTAGCTTACGGAGAGACCCAGTACTTC